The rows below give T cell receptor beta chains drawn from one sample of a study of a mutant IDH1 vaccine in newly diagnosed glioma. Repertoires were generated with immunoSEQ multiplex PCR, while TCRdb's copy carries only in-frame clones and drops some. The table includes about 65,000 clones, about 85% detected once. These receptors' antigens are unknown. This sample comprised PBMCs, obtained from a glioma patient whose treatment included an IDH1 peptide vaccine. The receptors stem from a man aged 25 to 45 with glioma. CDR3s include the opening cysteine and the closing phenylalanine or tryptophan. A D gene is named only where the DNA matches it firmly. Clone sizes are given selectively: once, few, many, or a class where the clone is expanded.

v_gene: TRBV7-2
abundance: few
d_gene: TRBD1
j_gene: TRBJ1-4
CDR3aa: CASSPLRGQGASNEKLFF
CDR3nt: TGTGCCAGCAGCCCCCTCCGGGGACAGGGGGCCTCTAATGAAAAACTGTTTTTT

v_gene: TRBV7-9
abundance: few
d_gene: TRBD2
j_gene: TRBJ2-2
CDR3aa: CASSERGRRGTGELFF
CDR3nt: TGTGCCAGCAGCGAGCGGGGGAGGCGCGGCACCGGGGAGCTGTTTTTT

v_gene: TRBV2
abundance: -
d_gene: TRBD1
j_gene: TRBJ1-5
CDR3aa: CASSGTGGAGQPQHF
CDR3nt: TGTGCCAGCAGTGGGACAGGGGGCGCGGGGCAGCCCCAGCATTTT

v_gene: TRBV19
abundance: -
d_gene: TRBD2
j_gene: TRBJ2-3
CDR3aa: CASRLSFGGASDTQYF
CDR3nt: TGTGCCAGTAGGCTTAGCTTCGGGGGGGCATCAGATACGCAGTATTTT

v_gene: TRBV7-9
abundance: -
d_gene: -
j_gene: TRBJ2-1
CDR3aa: CASSPLELGASYNEQFF
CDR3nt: TGTGCCAGCAGCCCGTTAGAATTGGGGGCCTCCTACAATGAGCAGTTCTTC

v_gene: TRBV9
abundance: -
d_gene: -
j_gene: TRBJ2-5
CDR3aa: CASSVETGLGETQYF
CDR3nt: TGTGCCAGCAGCGTAGAAACGGGTTTGGGAGAGACCCAGTACTTC

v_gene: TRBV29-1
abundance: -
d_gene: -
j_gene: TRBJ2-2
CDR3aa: CSVGGTGELFF
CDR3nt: TGCAGCGTTGGTGGCACCGGGGAGCTGTTTTTT

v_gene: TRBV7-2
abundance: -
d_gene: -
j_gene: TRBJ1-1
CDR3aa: CASSQRSSGDPEAFF
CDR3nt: TGTGCCAGCAGCCAACGCTCCTCAGGGGATCCTGAAGCTTTCTTT

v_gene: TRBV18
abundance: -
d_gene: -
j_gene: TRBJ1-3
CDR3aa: CASSPGQTGSTIYF
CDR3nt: TGTGCCAGCTCACCAGGGCAGACGGGAAGCACCATATATTTT

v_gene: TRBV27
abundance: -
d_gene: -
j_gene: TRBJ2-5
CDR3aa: CASSPQGLGTQYF
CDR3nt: TGTGCCAGCAGTCCCCAGGGGCTCGGGACCCAGTACTTC

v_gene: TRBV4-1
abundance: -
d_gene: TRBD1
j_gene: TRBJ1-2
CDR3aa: CASSYKTGTGANYGYTF
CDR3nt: TGCGCCAGCAGCTATAAAACCGGGACAGGGGCTAACTATGGCTACACCTTC

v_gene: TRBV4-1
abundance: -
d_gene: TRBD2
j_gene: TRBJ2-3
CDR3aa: CASSQDRGLGFTDTQYF
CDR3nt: TGCGCCAGCAGCCAAGATAGGGGACTAGGGTTCACAGATACGCAGTATTTT

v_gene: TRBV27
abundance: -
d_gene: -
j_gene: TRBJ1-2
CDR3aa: CASSLVLGSAYGYTF
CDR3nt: TGTGCCAGCAGTTTGGTCCTGGGTTCGGCCTATGGCTACACCTTC

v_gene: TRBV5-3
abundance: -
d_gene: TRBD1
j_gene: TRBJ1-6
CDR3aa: CARSSGQGVSNSPLHF
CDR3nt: TGTGCCAGAAGTTCGGGACAGGGGGTCAGTAATTCACCCCTCCACTTT

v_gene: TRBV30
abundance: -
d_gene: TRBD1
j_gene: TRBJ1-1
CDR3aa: CAWSAGQAAEAFF
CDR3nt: TGTGCCTGGAGCGCAGGACAGGCTGCTGAAGCTTTCTTT

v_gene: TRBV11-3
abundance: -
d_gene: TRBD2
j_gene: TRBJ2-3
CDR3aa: CASRSLAGGRTDTQYF
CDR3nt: TGTGCCAGCAGATCCCTAGCGGGGGGAAGAACAGATACGCAGTATTTT

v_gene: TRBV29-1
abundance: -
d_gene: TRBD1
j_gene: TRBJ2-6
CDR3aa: CSVGGQGAIGANVLTF
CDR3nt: TGCAGCGTTGGGGGACAGGGGGCTATTGGGGCCAACGTCCTGACTTTC

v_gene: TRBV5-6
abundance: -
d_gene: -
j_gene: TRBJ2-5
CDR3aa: CASSLTTGLETQYF
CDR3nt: TGTGCCAGCAGCTTGACGACAGGATTGGAGACCCAGTACTTC

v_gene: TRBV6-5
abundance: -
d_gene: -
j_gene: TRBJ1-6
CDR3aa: CASREKKSSPLHF
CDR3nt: TGTGCCAGCAGGGAGAAAAAAAGTTCACCCCTCCACTTT

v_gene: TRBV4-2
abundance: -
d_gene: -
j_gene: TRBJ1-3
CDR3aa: CASSQNGNTIYF
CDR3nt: TGTGCCAGCAGCCAGAATGGAAACACCATATATTTT

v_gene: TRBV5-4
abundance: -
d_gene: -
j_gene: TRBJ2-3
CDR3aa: CASSLVLGAGTDTQYF
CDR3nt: TGTGCCAGCAGCTTGGTCCTGGGGGCCGGCACAGATACGCAGTATTTT

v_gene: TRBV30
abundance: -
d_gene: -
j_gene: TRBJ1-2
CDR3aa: CAWRKRGGYTF
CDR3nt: TGTGCCTGGAGGAAGAGGGGCGGCTACACCTTC

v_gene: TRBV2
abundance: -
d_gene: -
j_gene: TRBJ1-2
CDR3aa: CASINERSVYGYTF
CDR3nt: TGTGCCAGCATTAACGAGCGTTCCGTCTATGGCTACACCTTC

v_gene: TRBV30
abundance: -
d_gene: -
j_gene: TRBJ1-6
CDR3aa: CAWSGGAISNSPLHF
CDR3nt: TGTGCCTGGAGTGGGGGGGCTATTAGTAATTCACCCCTCCACTTT

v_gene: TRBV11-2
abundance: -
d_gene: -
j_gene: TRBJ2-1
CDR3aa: CASSSAGGSYNEQFF
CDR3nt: TGTGCCAGCAGCTCGGCCGGGGGCTCCTACAATGAGCAGTTCTTC

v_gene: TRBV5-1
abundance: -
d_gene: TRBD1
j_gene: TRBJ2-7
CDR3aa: CASSTGQVSSYEQYF
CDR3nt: TGCGCCAGCAGCACGGGACAGGTTAGCTCCTACGAGCAGTACTTC

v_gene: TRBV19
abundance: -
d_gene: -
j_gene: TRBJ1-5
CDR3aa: CASSMGQGAEPQHF
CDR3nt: TGTGCCAGTAGTATGGGGCAGGGAGCTGAGCCCCAGCATTTT